What follows is one T cell receptor (beta chain) and its context. As yet, its antigen is unknown. This sample is part of a study of cytotoxic CD8 clonotypes in ibrutinib-treated CLL. General study points: Clonality was higher at baseline than in age-matched healthy donors and tracked circulating CD8+ T-cell counts.

Target depth was 1 in 200,000 to 1 in 1 million T cells, about 10x per clonotype. The method was immunoSEQ multiplex PCR; TCRdb's version includes in-frame clones alone and lacks a portion of them. The sample gives about 300,000 clones, more than 70% of which show up once; roughly 5% is in the top ten. V gave up 5 bases and J gave up 6 bases, with 6 bases separating them. Germline V CDR1 and CDR2: SGDLS, YYNGEE. The CDR3 spans 10 residues. The source is a human donor with chronic lymphocytic leukemia. The chain recombines TRBV9 with TRBJ2-7; D uncertain. The sequences come from PBMCs, collected at disease progression, from a patient treated with ibrutinib. The CDR3 coding sequence is TGTGCCAGCAGTCCGACCGAGCAGTACTTC. Protein product: CASSPTEQYF.